The clone carrying this T cell receptor (beta chain) was seen just once. These data belong to a study of blood T cell repertoires in COVID-19. Measured with immunoSEQ multiplex PCR; TCRdb has only the in-frame clones, and not every one. This table holds roughly 130,000 clones, 80% to 85% found once. Trimming removed 11 bases from V and 4 bases from J; junction bases left unmatched: 10. In germline, CDR1 is ENHRY, CDR2 SYGVKD. This CDR3 is 14 amino acids long. Sequencing was carried out using peripheral blood. The chain couples TRBV10-3 to TRBJ2-2, with 7 bases fitting TRBD1. This sequence was found in a man aged 25 to 40 with COVID-19, enrolled during active disease. The CDR3 here is CAVSPGQFTGELFF. CDR3 coding DNA: TGTGCCGTTTCCCCGGGACAGTTCACCGGGGAGCTGTTTTTT.